These 23 T cell receptor beta chains were all obtained from the same sample, sequenced in a study of shared clonotypes between healthy human individuals. Assay used: immunoSEQ multiplex PCR; TCRdb lists only in-frame clones, some missing. The table has approximately 1,000,000 clones, 60% to 85% seen once. Sequencing was carried out using memory CD4+ T cells from PBMCs. The subset here: CD45RA-negative fraction. These receptor sequences come from a man aged 18 to 35 in good health. Some clones in this sample may be carry-over from other donors' samples.

The genes are TRBV5-1 and TRBJ2-7; 10 bases align to TRBD1. CDR1 is SGHRS, CDR2 YFSETQ, per germline. There are 14 residues in the CDR3. Germline trimming cut 5 bases from V and 5 bases from J; bases unmatched to any gene: 7. The CDR3 loop reads CASRPGQGRNEQYF. The CDR3, as DNA: TGCGCCAGCAGACCGGGACAGGGGAGGAACGAGCAGTACTTC. The full variable domain, with the rest looked up from reference TRBV5-1 and TRBJ2-7, is KAGVTQTPRYLIKTRGQQVTLSCSPISGHRSVSWYQQTPGQGLQFLFEYFSETQRNKGNFPGRFSGRQFSNSRSEMNVSTLELGDSALYLCASRPGQGRNEQYFGPGTRLTVT.

This chain connects TRBV7-9 to TRBJ1-2, with D possibly being TRBD1 (5 bases). Trimming shortened V by 5 bases and J by 0 bases, and 16 bases separated the two germline ends. This CDR3 has 16 residues. Germline V lookup: CDR1 SEHNR, CDR2 FQNEAQ (reference sequence). This CDR3 reads CASSPPRARANYGYTF. CDR3 in DNA: TGTGCCAGCAGCCCCCCCAGGGCGAGAGCTAACTATGGCTACACCTTC.

In the case of this clone: Different DNA sequences within this sample yield the same CDR3. V is TRBV27 and J is TRBJ2-6; D uncertain. V was cut by 2 bases and J by 4 bases, with 6 bases left in between. This CDR3 comprises 14 residues. Germline CDR1 reads MNHEY; CDR2 reads SMNVEV (reference sequence). CDR3 DNA sequence: TGTGCCAGCAGTTTAGGGTCCGGGGCCAACGTCCTGACTTTC. It encodes CASSLGSGANVLTF.

This clone was recorded a few times. The rearrangement joins TRBV15 to TRBJ1-6; a weak D match, TRBD1 (5 bases). The CDR3 is 15 residues long. V was trimmed by 0 bases and J by 10 bases, leaving 13 bases between them. Germline V gene lookup returns CDR1 LNHNV and CDR2 YYDKDF (reference sequence). The CDR3 region has the DNA TGTGCCACCAGCAGAGATCAAGGGGCCGGATCACCCCTCCACTTT. This translates into CATSRDQGAGSPLHF.

The rearrangement links TRBV5-1 to TRBJ2-1; the match to TRBD2 covers 16 bases. J was trimmed by 7 bases and V by 3 bases; bases with no gene match: 4. The germline V gene has CDR1 SGHRS and CDR2 YFSETQ. The CDR3 length is 16 residues. This chain's CDR3 is CASSWGTSGRGNEQFF. CDR3 nucleotides: TGCGCCAGCAGCTGGGGGACTAGCGGGAGGGGTAATGAGCAGTTCTTC.

V gene TRBV28 combines with J gene TRBJ2-1; TRBD2 matches at 12 bases. CDR3 length equals 15 residues. Germline V lookup: CDR1 MDHEN, CDR2 SYDVKM. With V trimmed by 2 bases and J by 9 bases, 5 bases remained unmatched. CDR3 loop: CASSLRLAGASEQFF. The CDR3 DNA is TGTGCCAGCAGTTTAAGACTAGCGGGAGCGTCTGAGCAGTTCTTC. The whole variable domain, remainder taken from reference TRBV28 and TRBJ2-1, is DVKVTQSSRYLVKRTGEKVFLECVQDMDHENMFWYRQDPGLGLRLIYFSYDVKMKEKGDIPEGYSVSREKKERFSLILESASTNQTSMYLCASSLRLAGASEQFFGPGTRLTVL.

The gene calls are TRBV5-4 and TRBJ2-2, with D maybe TRBD2 (5 bases). The V end lost 0 bases, the J end lost 0 bases, and 9 bases lay between the germline ends. This CDR3 is built from 16 residues. Germline values: CDR1 SGHNT, CDR2 YYREEE (reference sequence). The CDR3 spells CASSLGLATNTGELFF. DNA of the CDR3: TGTGCCAGCAGCTTGGGGCTAGCAACGAACACCGGGGAGCTGTTTTTT.

The genes are TRBV7-9 and TRBJ1-6, with D uncertain. The germline CDR1 and CDR2 sequences are SEHNR and FQNEAQ (reference sequence). This CDR3 comprises 11 residues. Trimming took 0 bases from V and 14 from J, leaving 5 bases between them. CDR3 amino acids: CASSLAGSLHF. The CDR3 DNA reads as TGTGCCAGCAGCTTAGCAGGGTCCCTCCACTTT.

The chain links TRBV15 to TRBJ1-2; no reliable D call. The CDR3 runs to 15 residues. V was clipped by 1 base and J by 5 bases, with 14 bases between them. Germline V gene sequence: CDR1 LNHNV, CDR2 YYDKDF (reference sequence). This CDR3 is CATSRVYAERYGYTF. DNA for the CDR3: TGTGCCACCAGCAGAGTTTATGCGGAAAGATATGGCTACACCTTC. Full variable domain (remainder filled in from reference TRBV15 and TRBJ1-2): DAMVIQNPRYQVTQFGKPVTLSCSQTLNHNVMYWYQQKSSQAPKLLFHYYDKDFNNEADTPDNFQSRRPNTSFCFLDIRSPGLGDTAMYLCATSRVYAERYGYTFGSGTRLTVV.

Here the CDR3 reads CASSLDASGEWNYEQYF. Written as DNA, the CDR3 is TGTGCCAGCAGCTTGGACGCTAGCGGGGAGTGGAACTACGAGCAGTACTTC. The genes are TRBV5-4 and TRBJ2-5; 9 nucleotides match TRBD2. The DNA end lines up better with TRBJ2-7; the J call may be wrong. The germline V gene encodes CDR1 SGHNT and CDR2 YYREEE (reference sequence). The CDR3 has 17 amino acids.

V usage is TRBV28 and J usage is TRBJ1-4, with D perhaps TRBD1 (5 bases). Trimming stripped 3 bases from V and 8 bases from J, with 10 bases between. The CDR3 has 13 residues. Germline V gene lookup returns CDR1 MDHEN and CDR2 SYDVKM. The CDR3 is CASSFGGGEKLFF. The CDR3 nucleotides read TGTGCCAGCAGTTTTGGGGGTGGGGAAAAACTGTTTTTT.

The J gene is TRBJ2-7, the V gene TRBV25-1; TRBD2 is a possible D gene (5 bases). The V gene's germline CDR1 is MGHDK and CDR2 SYGVNS. The CDR3 totals 17 residues. V was cut by 1 base and J by 4 bases, with 20 bases left in between. The CDR3, as DNA: TGTGCCAGCAGTGAATCGAGGGCAGGTGTAAAAGGGTACGAGCAGTACTTC. As protein: CASSESRAGVKGYEQYF.

CDR3 region: CASSLGGAGYTEAFF. CDR3 in DNA: TGTGCCAGCAGCTTAGGGGGAGCGGGGTACACTGAAGCTTTCTTT. This chain uses TRBV7-9 with TRBJ1-1; no firm D call. CDR3 length equals 15 residues. Per germline, CDR1 SEHNR and CDR2 FQNEAQ (reference sequence). The ends were cut back, 1 base at V and 3 bases at J, with 12 bases in the middle.

This clone appeared once. The J gene is TRBJ2-5, the V gene TRBV15; TRBD2 agrees at 14 bases. With V trimmed by 9 bases and J by 4 bases, 10 bases remained unmatched. The CDR3 totals 16 residues. Germline lookup yields CDR1 LNHNV and CDR2 YYDKDF (reference sequence). Here the CDR3 reads CATAPGLAGEGETQYF. The DNA for the CDR3 is TGTGCCACGGCACCGGGACTAGCGGGAGAGGGAGAGACCCAGTACTTC.

The V gene is TRBV5-1, the J gene TRBJ2-7; 11 bases fit TRBD2. V lost 3 bases, J lost 3 bases, and 5 bases stayed unmatched. CDR1 is SGHRS, CDR2 YFSETQ, per germline. The CDR3 sequence is 15 residues long. CDR3 bases: TGCGCCAGCAGCTCCCTAGCGGGAGGCTACTACGAGCAGTACTTC. Amino acid sequence: CASSSLAGGYYEQYF.

The rearrangement joins TRBV6-6 to TRBJ2-7; TRBD2 aligns across 12 bases. CDR1 is MNHNY, CDR2 SVGAGI, per germline (reference sequence). The ends lost 7 bases at V and 3 bases at J; junction bases unmatched: 4. The CDR3 consists of 14 residues. The CDR3 DNA follows: TGTGCCAGCACCCAACTAGCGGGAGGCTACGAGCAGTACTTC. Its protein product is CASTQLAGGYEQYF.

The chain combines TRBV5-4 with TRBJ1-3; 7 bases are shared with TRBD1. CDR1 and CDR2 from the germline V gene are SGHNT and YYREEE (reference sequence). There are 15 residues in the CDR3. Trimming cost V 4 bases and J 4 bases; bases outside gene matches: 8. The DNA for the CDR3 is TGTGCCAGCAGCCAAAGACAGGGTGGGGGAAACACCATATATTTT. Translating it yields CASSQRQGGGNTIYF.

The rearrangement uses TRBV10-1 and TRBJ2-3, with D unclear. Germline-derived CDR1 and CDR2 are WNHNN and SYGVQD (reference sequence). Trimming shortened V by 2 bases and J by 8 bases, and 17 bases separated the two germline ends. The CDR3 totals 15 residues. CDR3 in DNA: TGCGCCAGCAGTGAGAAAAGCGTTAGATCGGGTACGCAGTATTTT. Residues: CASSEKSVRSGTQYF.

The rearrangement links TRBV27 to TRBJ2-4; 9 bases align to TRBD2. CDR1 is MNHEY and CDR2 is SMNVEV in the germline V gene (reference sequence). The V segment lost 2 bases and the J segment 2 bases; nucleotides outside the gene matches: 4. The CDR3 is made up of 16 amino acids. The CDR3 region is CASSLAGGPTKNIQYF. The CDR3 coding sequence is TGTGCCAGCAGTTTAGCGGGAGGGCCAACCAAAAACATTCAGTACTTC.

J is TRBJ2-7 and V is TRBV11-2; 8 positions match TRBD2. The junction had 5 bases not matched to a gene; V was cut back by 3 bases and J by 4 bases. The CDR3 runs to 14 residues. Per germline, CDR1 SGHAT and CDR2 FQNNGV. The CDR3 spells CASSLGLVEYEQYF. CDR3 DNA: TGTGCCAGCAGCTTGGGACTAGTGGAGTACGAGCAGTACTTC.

The chain has TRBV6-1 and TRBJ1-3; unclear D gene. Germline V gene lookup returns CDR1 MNHNS and CDR2 SASEGT. The CDR3 covers 13 residues. Trimming left V 8 bases short and J 4 bases short, with 12 bases between. The CDR3 DNA reads TGTGCCAGCGGGCCGGATTTGGGAAACACCATATATTTT. This codes for CASGPDLGNTIYF.

This clone has a count of ten or more. This sample includes further DNA sequences coding for the same CDR3. The V call is TRBV2, the J call TRBJ2-7; no definite D call. Germline V gene sequence: CDR1 SNHLY, CDR2 FYNNEI. The CDR3 extends over 15 amino acids. V was clipped by 6 bases and J by 1 base, with 16 bases between them. The CDR3 reads CASRVDGLGSYEQYF. The CDR3 nucleotides are TGTGCCAGCAGGGTAGACGGGTTGGGGTCCTACGAGCAGTACTTC.

The genes are TRBV5-1 and TRBJ2-3, with 11 bases matching TRBD2. The CDR3 covers 14 residues. V lost 6 bases and J lost 3; bases outside the gene matches: 3. Germline V gives CDR1 SGHRS, CDR2 YFSETQ. The CDR3: CASILAGGTDTQYF. The DNA of the CDR3 is TGCGCCAGCATCCTAGCGGGAGGAACAGATACGCAGTATTTT.